These 28 T cell receptor beta chains originate from one sample sequenced in a study of cytomegalovirus exposure and HLA in healthy donors. PCR involved 60 Vbeta and 13 Jbeta primers. TCRdb keeps only in-frame clones here, not all; method: immunoSEQ multiplex PCR. The data hold around 150,000 clones, with more than 70% observed a single time. Sequenced input: PBMCs. The receptors were sampled from a male donor in good health and CMV-seropositive.

The rearrangement uses TRBV11-2 and TRBJ2-1, with D maybe TRBD2 (6 bases). V was cut by 7 bases and J by 5 bases, with 15 bases left in between. Germline-derived CDR1 and CDR2 are SGHAT and FQNNGV. The CDR3 loop spans 14 amino acids. CDR3 in amino acids: CASTGGTGNNEQFF. The CDR3 DNA follows: TGTGCCAGCACCGGTGGGACTGGAAACAATGAGCAGTTCTTC. Together with reference TRBV11-2 and TRBJ2-1, the CDR3 gives the full variable domain: EAGVAQSPRYKIIEKRQSVAFWCNPISGHATLYWYQQILGQGPKLLIQFQNNGVVDDSQLPKDRFSAERLKGVDSTLKIQPAKLEDSAVYLCASTGGTGNNEQFFGPGTRLTVL.

The rearrangement joins TRBV6-5 to TRBJ1-2, with a tentative D call TRBD1 (6 bases). Trimming shortened V by 6 bases and J by 2 bases, and 10 bases separated the two germline ends. Germline CDR1 and CDR2: MNHEY and SVGAGI. The CDR3 spans 13 residues. The DNA of the CDR3 is TGTGCCAGCAGCCCCGACAGGAACTATGGCTACACCTTC. Protein sequence: CASSPDRNYGYTF.

The V gene is TRBV27, the J gene TRBJ1-1; possibly TRBD1 for D (5 bases). The CDR3 consists of 14 residues. Trimming took off 2 bases at V and 7 bases at J, with 14 bases between the two ends. The V gene's germline CDR1 is MNHEY and CDR2 SMNVEV (reference sequence). CDR3 bases: TGTGCCAGCAGTTTAGGCGCGGGACGGGTTGAAGCTTTCTTT. Translated: CASSLGAGRVEAFF.

This chain joins TRBV5-4 and TRBJ2-1; weak D call: TRBD1 (5 bases). The CDR3 spans 15 residues. CDR1 and CDR2 (germline): SGHNT, YYREEE (reference sequence). V lost 4 bases and J lost 8, with 19 bases in between. The DNA for the CDR3 is TGTGCCAGCAGCCCGTCAGGGAAGGGCGGCGATGAGCAGTTCTTC. As protein: CASSPSGKGGDEQFF.

This clone showed up just a few times. This sequence joins TRBV27 and TRBJ2-2, with 8 bases identical to TRBD2. CDR1 and CDR2 from the germline V gene are MNHEY and SMNVEV (reference sequence). V shed 5 bases, J shed 1 base, and the junction held 3 bases outside the gene matches. This CDR3 is 15 amino acids long. The CDR3: CASSKAGVNTGELFF. CDR3 in DNA: TGTGCCAGCAGTAAAGCGGGGGTGAACACCGGGGAGCTGTTTTTT.

This clone was seen just once. CDR3 nucleotides: TGTGCCAGCAGCTCACCGGGAGGCTTCACAGATACGCAGTATTTT. Protein product: CASSSPGGFTDTQYF. The chain carries TRBV5-4 and TRBJ2-3, with 7 bases aligning to TRBD2. Trimming at V came to 3 bases and at J to 2 bases, leaving 6 bases not matched to a gene. Germline V gives CDR1 SGHNT, CDR2 YYREEE (reference sequence). The CDR3 has 15 amino acids.

The V and J genes are TRBV7-8 and TRBJ2-2, with 9 bases lining up with TRBD1. V was clipped by 0 bases and J by 2 bases; unmatched bases: 4. This CDR3 contains 17 residues. Germline V gives CDR1 SGHVS, CDR2 FQNEAQ. In DNA form, the CDR3 reads TGTGCCAGCAGCTTAGCTTACAGGGGGCGAAACACCGGGGAGCTGTTTTTT. Amino acid sequence: CASSLAYRGRNTGELFF.

The chain employs TRBV11-3 and TRBJ2-5; tentative D call: TRBD2 (5 bases). CDR1 and CDR2 (germline): SGHNT, YENEEA. The CDR3 is 12 residues long. Deletions cut 0 bases from V and 11 bases from J, with 10 bases between. The CDR3 here is CASSLDAREQYF. The CDR3 DNA is TGTGCCAGCAGCTTAGATGCGAGGGAGCAGTACTTC.

The gene calls are TRBV18 and TRBJ2-6; TRBD1 might be the D (6 bases). This CDR3 contains 17 residues. With 6 bases removed from V and 0 bases from J, the gap between germline ends came to 15 bases. Germline values: CDR1 KGHSH, CDR2 LQKENI. In DNA form, the CDR3 reads TGTGCCAGCTCCCCGGACAGAAAGAGCTCTGGGGCCAACGTCCTGACTTTC. Its protein is CASSPDRKSSGANVLTF.

This clone was observed once. The chain combines TRBV11-3 with TRBJ2-4, with D perhaps matching TRBD2 (6 bases). V was pared by 0 bases and J by 0 bases, with 12 bases between. The germline gives CDR1 SGHNT, CDR2 YENEEA. There are 17 residues in the CDR3. The CDR3 loop reads CASSLDWEVGAKNIQYF. The CDR3 DNA reads TGTGCCAGCAGCTTAGATTGGGAGGTGGGAGCCAAAAACATTCAGTACTTC.

J is TRBJ1-1 and V is TRBV13, with D tentatively TRBD1 (6 bases). In germline, CDR1 is PRHDT, CDR2 FYEKMQ (reference sequence). Trimming took 3 bases from V and 0 from J, leaving 11 bases between them. The CDR3 is 15 amino acids. This CDR3 is CASSFLQGLNTEAFF. CDR3 in DNA: TGTGCCAGCAGCTTCTTACAGGGTCTGAACACTGAAGCTTTCTTT.

V gene TRBV10-3 combines with J gene TRBJ1-2; D unresolved. Germline-derived CDR1 and CDR2 are ENHRY and SYGVKD. CDR3 size: 13 residues. Trimming shortened V by 2 bases and J by 6 bases, and 10 bases separated the two germline ends. The CDR3 DNA reads TGTGCCATCAGTGAGGCGAGGGAGAATGGCTACACCTTC. Translating it yields CAISEARENGYTF.

The chain recombines TRBV19 with TRBJ2-2; 8 nucleotides match TRBD1. The CDR3 is made up of 17 amino acids. The germline gives CDR1 LNHDA, CDR2 SQIVND (reference sequence). The ends lost 1 base at V and 4 bases at J; junction bases unmatched: 8. This chain's CDR3 is CASSIVGQGASTGELFF. CDR3 bases: TGTGCCAGTAGTATAGTGGGGCAGGGGGCGAGCACCGGGGAGCTGTTTTTT.

The gene calls are TRBV6-5 and TRBJ2-7; D is perhaps TRBD1 (6 bases). V was clipped by 2 bases and J by 6 bases, with 14 bases between them. CDR1 is MNHEY, CDR2 SVGAGI, per germline. The CDR3 has 14 residues. CDR3 nucleotide sequence: TGTGCCAGCAGTTACCGGCCAGGGGATTTCGAGCAGTACTTC. Amino acids: CASSYRPGDFEQYF.

The chain employs TRBV11-2 and TRBJ1-3; D ambiguous. The V gene lost 4 bases and the J gene lost 0 bases, with 13 bases spanning the gap. The CDR3 covers 16 residues. Germline V gene lookup returns CDR1 SGHAT and CDR2 FQNNGV. The CDR3 coding sequence is TGTGCCAGCAGCTCCTTCCTGCCCTACTCTGGAAACACCATATATTTT. Translated: CASSSFLPYSGNTIYF.

The chain recombines TRBV11-3 with TRBJ1-1; D gene uncertain. The CDR3 has 14 residues. V was shortened by 5 bases and J by 3 bases, with 13 bases between the two germline ends. Germline values: CDR1 SGHNT, CDR2 YENEEA. The DNA of the CDR3 is TGTGCCAGCAGCCTCTACGACCGGGACACTGAAGCTTTCTTT. Translating it yields CASSLYDRDTEAFF.

This chain's CDR3 is CASGATRGRQFNTEAFF. As DNA, the CDR3 is TGCGCCAGTGGAGCTACCAGGGGGCGGCAATTTAACACTGAAGCTTTCTTT. The chain is built from TRBV10-2 and TRBJ1-1; TRBD1 matches at 8 bases. This CDR3 has 17 amino acids. After removal of 9 bases from V and 2 bases from J, the junction contained 17 bases not matched to a gene. Germline-derived CDR1 and CDR2 are WSHSY and SAAADI.

This chain links TRBV4-3 with TRBJ2-7, with 7 bases lining up with TRBD1. V dropped 0 bases and J dropped 3; count of bases not matched to a gene: 8. CDR1 and CDR2 (germline): LGHNA, YSLEER. The CDR3 totals 16 residues. CDR3 region: CASSQEGPTGNYEQYF. The CDR3 DNA reads TGCGCCAGCAGCCAAGAGGGGCCGACAGGGAACTACGAGCAGTACTTC.

The V gene is TRBV6-6, the J gene TRBJ2-2; 8 nucleotides match TRBD2. This CDR3 contains 15 residues. The germline gives CDR1 MNHNY, CDR2 SVGAGI (reference sequence). With 7 bases clipped from V and 8 bases from J, the junction kept 12 bases outside the gene matches. CDR3 nucleotides: TGTGCCAGCACCAGAGCGGGAGAGGCGGCGGGGGAGCTGTTTTTT. It translates to CASTRAGEAAGELFF.

The chain joins TRBV7-2 to TRBJ1-5; no clear D. The CDR3 is 14 residues long. Germline loops: CDR1 SGHTA, CDR2 FQGNSA. V shed 6 bases and J shed 0 bases, with 9 bases lying between them. The CDR3 here is CASRQAHSNQPQHF. The CDR3 coding sequence is TGTGCCAGCAGGCAAGCGCATAGCAATCAGCCCCAGCATTTT.

The genes are TRBV5-1 and TRBJ2-7; 8 bases line up with TRBD2. The germline CDR1 and CDR2 sequences are SGHRS and YFSETQ. V trimming: 2 bases; J trimming: 2 bases; junction bases outside the gene matches: 3. The CDR3 length is 14 residues. CDR3 nucleotides: TGCGCCAGCAGCTTAGCGGGAGAGGCCTACGAGCAGTACTTC. The encoded protein is CASSLAGEAYEQYF.

In its sample, this clone was seen a few times. The chain uses TRBV5-1 and TRBJ2-1; TRBD1 agrees at 9 bases. CDR1 and CDR2 from the germline V gene are SGHRS and YFSETQ. The CDR3 runs to 15 residues. Unmatched junction bases numbered 4, after V lost 3 bases and J lost 3 bases. CDR3 DNA sequence: TGCGCCAGCAGCTGGATGGGACAGGGCTACAATGAGCAGTTCTTC. Residues: CASSWMGQGYNEQFF.

This sequence joins TRBV29-1 and TRBJ1-4; 9 bases are shared with TRBD1. Trimming removed 6 bases from V and 7 bases from J; junction bases left unmatched: 3. There are 12 residues in the CDR3. Germline V lookup: CDR1 SQVTM, CDR2 ANQGSEA. The CDR3 protein is CSVGQGLEKLFF. In DNA form, the CDR3 reads TGCAGCGTGGGACAGGGTCTTGAAAAACTGTTTTTT.

This rearrangement joins TRBV5-1 to TRBJ2-2; D may be TRBD2 (7 bases). This CDR3 region has 16 residues. The V end was cut by 9 bases, the J end by 2 bases, with 20 bases between. CDR1 is SGHRS, CDR2 YFSETQ, per germline. The CDR3 loop reads CATVGGGVGNTGELFF. CDR3 sequence (DNA): TGCGCCACCGTAGGAGGGGGGGTAGGCAACACCGGGGAGCTGTTTTTT.

The chain employs TRBV29-1 and TRBJ2-3, with 7 bases fitting TRBD1. Germline loops: CDR1 SQVTM, CDR2 ANQGSEA. Germline trimming cut 7 bases from V and 0 bases from J; bases unmatched to any gene: 7. This CDR3 contains 14 residues. CDR3 amino acids: CSDRGSYSTDTQYF. CDR3 DNA: TGCAGCGACAGGGGATCCTATAGCACAGATACGCAGTATTTT.

The chain recombines TRBV27 with TRBJ1-5, with D possibly TRBD1 on 5 matching bases. Germline CDR1 is MNHEY and CDR2 is SMNVEV (reference sequence). Trimming took off 2 bases at V and 1 base at J, with 18 bases between the two ends. The CDR3 is 18 amino acids. CDR3 in DNA: TGTGCCAGCAGTTTAAGGGGCAGTCGTTGGGCCAGCAATCAGCCCCAGCATTTT. It codes for CASSLRGSRWASNQPQHF.

The CDR3, as DNA: TGTGCCAGCCAAGATCAGGGGGCTGGGGCCTACGAGCAGTACTTC. The encoded protein is CASQDQGAGAYEQYF. The chain uses TRBV18 and TRBJ2-7, with 8 bases fitting TRBD1. Looked up from germline, CDR1 is KGHSH and CDR2 is LQKENI. J lost 2 bases, V lost 8 bases, and 11 bases had no gene match. CDR3 size: 15 residues.

The chain uses TRBV7-9 and TRBJ2-7, with D maybe TRBD2 (5 bases). The germline CDR1 and CDR2 sequences are SEHNR and FQNEAQ (reference sequence). CDR3 length: 15 residues. V was shortened by 4 bases and J by 1 base, with 14 bases between the two germline ends. CDR3 residues: CASSSGRERSYEQYF. The CDR3 nucleotides are TGTGCCAGCAGCTCCGGAAGGGAGAGGTCCTACGAGCAGTACTTC. The whole variable domain, remainder taken from reference TRBV7-9 and TRBJ2-7, is DTGVSQNPRHKITKRGQNVTFRCDPISEHNRLYWYRQTLGQGPEFLTYFQNEAQLEKSRLLSDRFSAERPKGSFSTLEIQRTEQGDSAMYLCASSSGRERSYEQYFGPGTRLTVT.